These T cell receptor beta chains were read from a single sample in a study of metastatic and nonmetastatic thyroid tumors. TCRdb called clones again from the PCR reads with MiXCR. The sample includes about 41,000 clones, 25% to 35% of them seen just once. The material sequenced was blood. The source is a male donor with papillary thyroid cancer or a benign thyroid nodule (not recorded which). Some clones in this sample may be carry-over from other donors' samples. CDR3s include the opening cysteine and the closing phenylalanine or tryptophan. D genes are given only for firm matches. Size tells how often a clone was seen (once, few, many) or the class of an expanded clone, and some rows leave it out.

abundance: many; j_gene: TRBJ2-4; v_gene: TRBV7-6; d_gene: NA; CDR3aa: CASSLGDIQYF; CDR3nt: TGTGCCAGCAGCTTAGGTGACATTCAGTACTTC
abundance: many; j_gene: TRBJ1-2; v_gene: TRBV6-5; d_gene: NA; CDR3aa: CASSYEGGEGYTF; CDR3nt: TGTGCCAGCAGTTACGAGGGGGGGGAAGGCTACACCTTC
abundance: NA; j_gene: TRBJ2-1; v_gene: TRBV5-1; d_gene: NA; CDR3aa: CASSLWGNEQFF; CDR3nt: TGCGCCAGCAGCTTGTGGGGCAATGAGCAGTTCTTC
abundance: many; j_gene: TRBJ2-3; v_gene: TRBV11-1; d_gene: NA; CDR3aa: CASSFTAGNTDTQYF; CDR3nt: TGTGCCAGCAGCTTCACCGCCGGGAACACAGATACGCAGTATTTT
abundance: NA; j_gene: TRBJ2-2; v_gene: TRBV7-2; d_gene: NA; CDR3aa: CASSLMVNTGELFF; CDR3nt: TGTGCCAGCAGCTTAATGGTCAACACCGGGGAGCTGTTTTTT
abundance: few; j_gene: TRBJ2-7; v_gene: TRBV27; d_gene: NA; CDR3aa: CTSSFNTGSAYEQYF; CDR3nt: TGTACCAGCAGTTTCAATACAGGAAGCGCCTACGAGCAGTACTTC
abundance: medium-sized; j_gene: TRBJ1-6; v_gene: TRBV28; d_gene: TRBD1; CDR3aa: CASGTGSSPLHF; CDR3nt: TGTGCCAGCGGGACAGGGAGCTCACCCCTCCACTTT
abundance: many; j_gene: TRBJ1-2; v_gene: TRBV29-1; d_gene: NA; CDR3aa: CSVERGDGYTF; CDR3nt: TGCAGCGTTGAGCGGGGGGATGGCTACACCTTC
abundance: NA; j_gene: TRBJ2-5; v_gene: TRBV5-1; d_gene: TRBD1; CDR3aa: CASTPTGGQETQYF; CDR3nt: TGCGCCAGCACCCCGACAGGGGGGCAAGAGACCCAGTACTTC
abundance: many; j_gene: TRBJ1-2; v_gene: TRBV28; d_gene: NA; CDR3aa: CASSLSSNGYTF; CDR3nt: TGTGCCAGCAGTTTATCCAGCAATGGCTACACCTTC
abundance: many; j_gene: TRBJ2-3; v_gene: TRBV27; d_gene: NA; CDR3aa: CAARPSSTDTQYF; CDR3nt: TGTGCCGCAAGACCATCTAGCACAGATACGCAGTATTTT
abundance: few; j_gene: TRBJ1-5; v_gene: TRBV7-2; d_gene: TRBD1; CDR3aa: CASSSDRGRGQPQHF; CDR3nt: TGTGCCAGCAGCTCGGACAGGGGGCGCGGTCAGCCCCAGCATTTT
abundance: many; j_gene: TRBJ1-6; v_gene: TRBV12-3/TRBV12-4; d_gene: TRBD1; CDR3aa: CASSSQGAWNSPLHF; CDR3nt: TGTGCCAGCAGTTCGCAGGGGGCTTGGAATTCACCCCTCCACTTT
abundance: NA; j_gene: TRBJ2-1; v_gene: TRBV7-3; d_gene: NA; CDR3aa: CASSPGPFYNEQFF; CDR3nt: TGTGCCAGCAGCCCGGGGCCGTTCTACAATGAGCAGTTCTTC
abundance: many; j_gene: TRBJ2-1; v_gene: TRBV3-1; d_gene: NA; CDR3aa: CASSQGLELEQFF; CDR3nt: TGTGCCAGCAGCCAAGGTCTAGAGCTTGAGCAGTTCTTC